The 6 T cell receptor beta chains in this list originate from one sample, sequenced in a study of immune cell composition in non-small cell lung cancer. Measured with immunoSEQ multiplex PCR; TCRdb has only the in-frame clones, and not every one. The sample carries 6,200 or so clones, roughly 80% recorded once. Normal lung sampling was at least 3 cm from the tumour, as distant as possible. Specimen: non-adjacent lung tissue. The receptors were sampled from a human donor with non-small cell lung cancer.

This chain uses TRBV23-1 with TRBJ2-5; TRBD1 might be the D (7 bases). TRBV23-1 is an ORF, and what it does is uncertain. V was pared by 11 bases and J by 1 base, with 11 bases between. This CDR3 contains 12 residues. This chain's CDR3 is CAGGTVQETQYF. In DNA form, the CDR3 reads TGCGCCGGAGGGACAGTCCAAGAGACCCAGTACTTC.

This clone came up once. V gene TRBV13 combines with J gene TRBJ1-1; tentative D call: TRBD1 (5 bases). Germline V CDR1 and CDR2: PRHDT, FYEKMQ (reference sequence). Between the trimmed V and J ends, which lost 6 bases and 5 bases, there was a span of 13 bases. This CDR3 has 13 residues. CDR3 sequence: CASRLNRGTEAFF. The CDR3 nucleotides read TGTGCCAGCAGATTAAACCGGGGGACTGAAGCTTTCTTT.

The rearrangement uses TRBV5-4 and TRBJ2-5, with a possible D match to TRBD1 (6 bases). Germline values: CDR1 SGHNT, CDR2 YYREEE (reference sequence). With 3 bases removed from V and 0 bases from J, the gap between germline ends came to 9 bases. This CDR3 has 14 residues. CDR3 sequence reads: CASSYGQYQETQYF. The CDR3 DNA sequence: TGTGCCAGCAGCTACGGACAGTACCAAGAGACCCAGTACTTC.

This chain uses TRBV7-6 with TRBJ2-3; D is uncertain. V was pared by 1 base and J by 0 bases, with 5 bases between. The germline gives CDR1 SGHVS, CDR2 FNYEAQ. This CDR3 is built from 14 residues. DNA of the CDR3: TGTGCCAGCAGCTTAGTGAGTAGCACAGATACGCAGTATTTT. It codes for CASSLVSSTDTQYF.

The chain uses TRBV2 and TRBJ1-5; 10 bases are shared with TRBD1. V gave up 6 bases and J gave up 6 bases; unmatched junction bases: 8. Germline V gives CDR1 SNHLY, CDR2 FYNNEI. The CDR3 is 15 amino acids. DNA of the CDR3: TGTGCCAGCAGGCTCGACAGGGGGCCACCTCAGCCCCAGCATTTT. Translated, it gives CASRLDRGPPQPQHF.

The CDR3 loop is CAWSTGTGFLGTEAFF. For the CDR3, the DNA is TGTGCCTGGAGTACCGGGACAGGGTTTCTAGGGACTGAAGCTTTCTTT. V is TRBV30 and J is TRBJ1-1; 9 bases fit TRBD1. V shed 2 bases, J shed 5 bases, and the junction held 12 bases outside the gene matches. Germline V gives CDR1 GTSNPN, CDR2 SVGIG (reference sequence). The CDR3 extends over 16 amino acids.